This entry features one TCR beta chain sequence. Nucleic acids came from premalignant or tumor cells enriched by macro-dissection. The source of the sample is a study of immune evolution from preneoplasia to lung adenocarcinoma. Profiling relied on immunoSEQ multiplex PCR, and the TCRdb table lists in-frame clones only, not all of them. The sample consists of about 6,100 clones, about 80% of them appearing once. The sequence came from a person between 50 and 69 years old with lung adenocarcinoma. What was sequenced was FFPE minimally invasive lung adenocarcinoma tissue.

Here the CDR3 reads CASSLTPGLTSYNEQFF. The DNA for the CDR3 is TGTGCCAGCAGCTTGACACCAGGGTTAACGTCCTACAATGAGCAGTTCTTC. The chain links TRBV11-1 to TRBJ2-1, with TRBD1 as a possible D gene (5 bases). This CDR3 spans 17 amino acids. Germline values: CDR1 SGHAT, CDR2 FQDESV (reference sequence). Between the trimmed V and J ends, which lost 3 bases and 1 base, there was a span of 16 bases.